This paragraph covers one TCR beta chain sequence. Its antigen is undetermined. Positively selected for CCR7, the CD45RO-negative cells used as naive CD8 cells excluded terminally differentiated effector memory CD45RA+ cells. Measured with immunoSEQ multiplex PCR; TCRdb has only the in-frame clones, and not every one. This sample has roughly 810,000 clones, with 95% to 97% found just once. The sample originates from a study of shared clonotypes between healthy human individuals. Findings and limits, study-wide: Inspection by rarefaction showed sorted-subset sequencing to be incomplete despite large depth. Shared across a few donors were 4% to 6% of the naive CD4 clonotypes.

Germline CDR1 reads SGHAT; CDR2 reads FQNNGV. The CDR3 covers 12 residues. V shed 3 bases and J shed 2 bases, with 2 bases lying between them. The sequenced sample was naive CD8+ T cells sorted from blood. The chain couples TRBV11-2 to TRBJ2-1; D is uncertain. The receptor comes from a man in his thirties or forties in good health. CDR3 in amino acids: CASSLTYNEQFF. In nucleotides, the CDR3 is TGTGCCAGCAGCTTGACCTACAATGAGCAGTTCTTC.